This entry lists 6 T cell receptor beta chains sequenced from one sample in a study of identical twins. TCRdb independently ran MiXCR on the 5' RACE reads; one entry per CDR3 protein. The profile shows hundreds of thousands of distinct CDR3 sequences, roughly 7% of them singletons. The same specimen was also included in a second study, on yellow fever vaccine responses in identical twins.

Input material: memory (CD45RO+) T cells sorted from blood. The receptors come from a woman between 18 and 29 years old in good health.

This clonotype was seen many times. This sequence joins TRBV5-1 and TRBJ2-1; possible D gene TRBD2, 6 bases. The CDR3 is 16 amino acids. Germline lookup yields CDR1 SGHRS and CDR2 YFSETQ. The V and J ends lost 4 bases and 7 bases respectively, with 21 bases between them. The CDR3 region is CASSPGRGAGWNEQFF. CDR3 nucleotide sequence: TGCGCCAGCAGCCCCGGGAGAGGGGCCGGATGGAATGAGCAGTTCTTC.

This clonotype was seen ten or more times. The CDR3 sequence: CASSYNSPLHF. Written as DNA, the CDR3 is TGTGCCAGCAGTTATAATTCACCCCTCCACTTT. The chain joins TRBV28 to TRBJ1-6, with no clear D. V lost 4 bases to trimming and J lost 5 bases, with 0 bases between them. The germline V gene has CDR1 MDHEN and CDR2 SYDVKM. The length of the CDR3 is 11 residues.

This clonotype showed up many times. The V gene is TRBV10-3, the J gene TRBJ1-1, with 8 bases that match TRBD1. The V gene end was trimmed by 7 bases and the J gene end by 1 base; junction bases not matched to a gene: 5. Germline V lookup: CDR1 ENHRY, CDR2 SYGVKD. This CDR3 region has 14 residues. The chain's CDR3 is CAITQGATNTEAFF. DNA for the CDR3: TGTGCCATCACGCAGGGGGCCACGAACACTGAAGCTTTCTTT.

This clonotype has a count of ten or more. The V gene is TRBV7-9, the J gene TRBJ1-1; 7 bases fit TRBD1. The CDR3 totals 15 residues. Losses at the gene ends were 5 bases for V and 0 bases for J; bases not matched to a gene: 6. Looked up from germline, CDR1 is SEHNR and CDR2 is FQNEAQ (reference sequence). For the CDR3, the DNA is TGTGCCAGCAGCCCAACCGGGACAGTGAACACTGAAGCTTTCTTT. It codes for CASSPTGTVNTEAFF.

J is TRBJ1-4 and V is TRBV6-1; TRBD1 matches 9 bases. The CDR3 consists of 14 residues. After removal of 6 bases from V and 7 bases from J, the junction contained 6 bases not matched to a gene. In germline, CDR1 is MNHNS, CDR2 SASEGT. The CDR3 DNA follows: TGTGCCAGCAGATCCGGGACAGGGACTGAAAAACTGTTTTTT. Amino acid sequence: CASRSGTGTEKLFF.

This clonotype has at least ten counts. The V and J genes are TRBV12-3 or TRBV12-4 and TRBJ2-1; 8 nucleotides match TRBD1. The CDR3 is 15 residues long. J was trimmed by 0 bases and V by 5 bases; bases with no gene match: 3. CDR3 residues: CASSRQGSSYNEQFF. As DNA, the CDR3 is TGTGCCAGCAGTCGACAGGGGTCCTCCTACAATGAGCAGTTCTTC.